Shown below are 8 T cell receptor beta chains from a single sample sequenced in a study of Graves' ophthalmopathy and Graves' hyperthyroidism. The TCR beta CDR3 regions underwent amplification from RNA transcripts. Amplification began with first-round RT-PCR using HTBI primers, then second-round multiplex PCR was performed. MiXCR, applied by TCRdb to the multiplex PCR reads, yields one record per CDR3 protein. Of about 390,000 distinct CDR3 sequences listed, 15% are singletons. The sequenced sample was peripheral blood. The receptors were sampled from a young woman with stable Graves' hyperthyroidism.

The chain combines TRBV4-1 with TRBJ2-2; TRBD2 might be the D (5 bases). CDR3 length equals 17 residues. Germline lookup yields CDR1 MGHRA and CDR2 YSYEKL. V was pared by 0 bases and J by 0 bases, with 11 bases between. CDR3 DNA: TGCGCCAGCAGCCAAGATGCGGACTCCGCGAACACCGGGGAGCTGTTTTTT. It encodes CASSQDADSANTGELFF.

This clonotype was recorded at least ten times. V is TRBV6-5 and J is TRBJ1-5; 7 nucleotides line up with TRBD1. Losses at the gene ends were 5 bases for V and 6 bases for J; bases not matched to a gene: 10. The length of the CDR3 is 15 residues. Germline values: CDR1 MNHEY, CDR2 SVGAGI. CDR3 DNA sequence: TGTGCCAGCAGTCTCTCGGGACAGCCTGGTCAGCCCCAGCATTTT. Its protein product is CASSLSGQPGQPQHF.

This clonotype was seen many times. This chain connects TRBV7-2 to TRBJ2-5; no firm D call. Trimming shortened V by 3 bases and J by 5 bases, and 7 bases separated the two germline ends. CDR3 length equals 12 residues. Germline V gene lookup returns CDR1 SGHTA and CDR2 FQGNSA. The CDR3 DNA is TGTGCCAGCAGCTTGGGAACGGAGACCCAGTACTTC. Its translation is CASSLGTETQYF.

This rearrangement joins TRBV7-3 to TRBJ2-2; TRBD2 matches 8 bases. The CDR3 runs to 16 residues. The V gene end was trimmed by 5 bases and the J gene end by 4 bases; junction bases not matched to a gene: 9. CDR1 and CDR2 (germline): SGHTA, FQGTGA. The DNA for the CDR3 is TGTGCCAGCAGCCCCGGGGGGGGTTGGGGCACCGGGGAGCTGTTTTTT. Its protein is CASSPGGGWGTGELFF.

J is TRBJ1-2 and V is TRBV28; D uncertain. V was trimmed by 5 bases and J by 3 bases, leaving 13 bases between them. Looked up from germline, CDR1 is MDHEN and CDR2 is SYDVKM. This CDR3 spans 14 amino acids. CDR3 amino acids: CASSPSRGHYGYTF. DNA for the CDR3: TGTGCCAGCAGTCCCTCTCGGGGTCACTATGGCTACACCTTC.

This clonotype was counted at least ten times. The chain has TRBV2 and TRBJ1-6; D may be TRBD1 (6 bases). The germline V gene encodes CDR1 SNHLY and CDR2 FYNNEI. Between the trimmed V and J ends, which lost 4 bases and 7 bases, there was a span of 14 bases. The CDR3 totals 15 residues. The CDR3 coding sequence is TGTGCCAGCAGTGTCGGGGGCGAGACAAATTCACCCCTCCACTTT. Protein: CASSVGGETNSPLHF.

This clonotype was recorded at least ten times. CDR3 nucleotides: TGTGCCAGCAATGACTTCGGGAAATTGAACACCGGGGAGCTGTTTTTT. Amino acid sequence: CASNDFGKLNTGELFF. The chain links TRBV27 to TRBJ2-2, with a possible D match to TRBD2 (5 bases). The CDR3 spans 16 residues. The germline V and J ends were trimmed by 7 bases and 1 base, with 16 bases remaining between them. In germline, CDR1 is MNHEY, CDR2 SMNVEV (reference sequence).

This clonotype was counted at least ten times. V is TRBV7-2 and J is TRBJ2-5, with TRBD2 matching 14 bases. The CDR3 sequence is 16 residues long. V lost 4 bases to trimming and J lost 1 base; unmatched junction nucleotides: 2. Germline V lookup: CDR1 SGHTA, CDR2 FQGNSA. The CDR3 here is CASSSGTSGGQETQYF. The CDR3 nucleotides read TGTGCCAGCAGCTCTGGGACTAGCGGGGGCCAAGAGACCCAGTACTTC.